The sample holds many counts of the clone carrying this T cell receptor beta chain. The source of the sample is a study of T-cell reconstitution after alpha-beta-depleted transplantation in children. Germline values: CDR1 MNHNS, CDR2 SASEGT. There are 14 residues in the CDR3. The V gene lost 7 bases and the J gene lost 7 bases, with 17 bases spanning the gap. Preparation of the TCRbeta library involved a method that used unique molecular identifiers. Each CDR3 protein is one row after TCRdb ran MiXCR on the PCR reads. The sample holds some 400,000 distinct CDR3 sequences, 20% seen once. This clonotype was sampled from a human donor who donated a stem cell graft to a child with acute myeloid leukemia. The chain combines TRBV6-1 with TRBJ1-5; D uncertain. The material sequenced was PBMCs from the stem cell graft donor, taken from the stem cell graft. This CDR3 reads CASKEGRVGQPQHF. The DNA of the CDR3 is TGTGCCAGCAAGGAGGGTAGGGTGGGACAGCCCCAGCATTTT.